One sample yielded the 19 T cell receptor beta chains listed below, sequenced in a study of cytomegalovirus exposure and HLA in healthy donors. PCR used 60 Vbeta primers and 13 Jbeta primers. Assay: immunoSEQ multiplex PCR; the TCRdb copy retains only in-frame clones and omits some. This sample carries 150,000 to 200,000 clones, 70% to 90% of them seen once, and the ten largest clones take around 4.9%. The sequenced sample consisted of PBMCs. The receptors come from a girl under 18 in good health and CMV-seropositive.

There are a few counts of this clone. The genes are TRBV6-5 and TRBJ1-1; TRBD1 matches at 9 bases. Per the germline V gene, CDR1 is MNHEY and CDR2 is SVGAGI. Trimming at V came to 6 bases and at J to 8 bases, leaving 10 bases not matched to a gene. The CDR3 sequence is 14 residues long. The CDR3 sequence is CASSPNRGQSEAFF. CDR3 in DNA: TGTGCCAGCAGCCCGAACAGGGGGCAAAGCGAAGCTTTCTTT.

This chain joins TRBV29-1 and TRBJ2-2, with TRBD1 matching over 7 bases. V lost 5 bases to trimming and J lost 3 bases; unmatched junction nucleotides: 6. The CDR3 has 14 amino acids. Germline V lookup: CDR1 SQVTM, CDR2 ANQGSEA. CDR3 amino acids: CSVRGGMDTGELFF. Written as DNA, the CDR3 is TGCAGCGTTAGAGGGGGCATGGACACCGGGGAGCTGTTTTTT.

This chain connects TRBV29-1 to TRBJ1-2, with TRBD1 matching 7 bases. The CDR3 totals 12 residues. CDR1 and CDR2 (germline): SQVTM, ANQGSEA. The junction had 5 bases not matched to a gene; V was cut back by 7 bases and J by 3 bases. The chain's CDR3 is CSALTGYYGYTF. CDR3 sequence (DNA): TGCAGCGCTCTGACAGGGTACTATGGCTACACCTTC.

The V and J genes are TRBV5-1 and TRBJ2-1; 8 positions match TRBD2. Germline lookup yields CDR1 SGHRS and CDR2 YFSETQ. The CDR3 is 16 amino acids. Unmatched junction bases numbered 11, after V lost 0 bases and J lost 9 bases. The CDR3 reads CASSLVAGGQGTEQFF. DNA for the CDR3: TGCGCCAGCAGCTTGGTGGCGGGGGGCCAGGGTACTGAGCAGTTCTTC.

The chain has TRBV18 and TRBJ1-1, with unresolved D. The CDR3 length is 14 residues. Germline V lookup: CDR1 KGHSH, CDR2 LQKENI. Trimming stripped 4 bases from V and 3 bases from J, with 12 bases between. CDR3 nucleotide sequence: TGTGCCAGCTCACTTGAAGAGCCTCACACTGAAGCTTTCTTT. It encodes CASSLEEPHTEAFF.

The genes are TRBV18 and TRBJ2-7, with TRBD2 matching 9 bases. The length of the CDR3 is 15 residues. From germline, CDR1 is KGHSH and CDR2 LQKENI. J gave up 5 bases and V 3 bases, and 8 bases lay outside the gene matches. CDR3 in amino acids: CASSPREGRSHEQYF. The CDR3 DNA follows: TGTGCCAGCTCACCGCGGGAGGGTAGGTCCCACGAGCAGTACTTC.

The sample holds one count of this clone. The J gene is TRBJ1-1, the V gene TRBV27; D unclear. With 5 bases removed from V and 5 bases from J, the gap between germline ends came to 15 bases. Looked up from germline, CDR1 is MNHEY and CDR2 is SMNVEV (reference sequence). CDR3 length: 14 amino acids. The DNA of the CDR3 is TGTGCCAGCAGTCTACGAGGGCTGGGGACTGAAGCTTTCTTT. It specifies CASSLRGLGTEAFF.

The CDR3 nucleotides are TGTGCCAGCACTTACGGGGTGAACACTGAAGCTTTCTTT. Its translation is CASTYGVNTEAFF. The chain uses TRBV28 and TRBJ1-1; no clear D. Trimming took 7 bases from V and 0 from J, leaving 9 bases between them. Germline CDR1 reads MDHEN; CDR2 reads SYDVKM. The CDR3 loop spans 13 amino acids.

This clone was picked up one time. The CDR3 DNA sequence: TGTGCCAGCAGCTTAGGAGGATTTGGGACAGGGCTATACGAGCAGTACTTC. Its protein product is CASSLGGFGTGLYEQYF. The chain carries TRBV11-2 and TRBJ2-7; 9 bases are shared with TRBD1. The ends lost 1 base at V and 4 bases at J; junction bases unmatched: 11. Germline lookup yields CDR1 SGHAT and CDR2 FQNNGV. CDR3 length: 17 amino acids.

The V and J genes are TRBV10-3 and TRBJ1-1; D call uncertain. V was cut by 0 bases and J by 4 bases, with 6 bases left in between. Per the germline V gene, CDR1 is ENHRY and CDR2 is SYGVKD. There are 13 residues in the CDR3. The CDR3 here is CAISESISTEAFF. CDR3 bases: TGTGCCATCAGTGAGTCTATTAGCACTGAAGCTTTCTTT.

The chain carries TRBV9 and TRBJ1-3; D unclear. V was clipped by 3 bases and J by 1 base, with 11 bases between them. There are 15 residues in the CDR3. Germline loops: CDR1 SGDLS, CDR2 YYNGEE. CDR3 sequence reads: CASSAGIFSGNTIYF. The CDR3 DNA reads as TGTGCCAGCAGCGCCGGGATTTTTTCTGGAAACACCATATATTTT.

V gene TRBV6-1 combines with J gene TRBJ1-3, with a possible D match to TRBD1 (5 bases). V lost 2 bases to trimming and J lost 4 bases, with 15 bases between them. CDR3 length: 16 amino acids. Per germline, CDR1 MNHNS and CDR2 SASEGT. The CDR3 coding sequence is TGTGCCAGCAGTGAAAGTTTTGCGGGGGGAGGAAACACCATATATTTT. Protein sequence: CASSESFAGGGNTIYF.

This chain connects TRBV27 to TRBJ1-2; 7 bases are shared with TRBD1. This CDR3 has 17 amino acids. J gave up 0 bases and V 3 bases, and 10 bases lay outside the gene matches. Germline V gene sequence: CDR1 MNHEY, CDR2 SMNVEV (reference sequence). CDR3 protein: CASSLIGTAHSNYGYTF. The CDR3 DNA follows: TGTGCCAGCAGTTTGATCGGGACAGCTCATTCTAACTATGGCTACACCTTC.

This chain links TRBV7-8 with TRBJ2-3; weak D call: TRBD2 (6 bases). The V gene's germline CDR1 is SGHVS and CDR2 FQNEAQ. V lost 4 bases and J 6 bases, leaving 23 bases between the germline ends. The CDR3 length is 17 residues. The CDR3 region is CASSSNQARAGRDTQYF. The CDR3 DNA reads TGTGCCAGCAGCTCCAATCAAGCGAGAGCGGGCCGGGATACGCAGTATTTT.

The chain carries TRBV5-6 and TRBJ1-1; D ambiguous. Trimming cost V 4 bases and J 0 bases, with 7 bases left between them. This CDR3 spans 13 amino acids. Germline CDR1 and CDR2: SGHDT and YYEEEE. DNA for the CDR3: TGTGCCAGCAGCCCTGACATGAACACTGAAGCTTTCTTT. Its translation: CASSPDMNTEAFF.

About this clone itself: At one of its ends the junction is not consistent with the germline gene, which may arise from a read error. J is TRBJ2-7 and V is TRBV7-9, with D possibly being TRBD1 (6 bases). The germline gives CDR1 SEHNR, CDR2 FQNEAQ (reference sequence). CDR3 length: 16 amino acids. CDR3 residues: CSSSLVSGANPYEQYF. Written as DNA, the CDR3 is TGTTCCAGCAGCTTAGTTTCAGGGGCCAACCCATACGAGCAGTACTTC.

The chain carries TRBV5-1 and TRBJ2-5, with unresolved D. Germline lookup yields CDR1 SGHRS and CDR2 YFSETQ. This CDR3 comprises 12 residues. Trimming took off 4 bases at V and 11 bases at J, with 15 bases between the two ends. CDR3 in amino acids: CASSPSGEEQYF. The CDR3, as DNA: TGCGCCAGCAGCCCCTCGGGTGAAGAGCAGTACTTC. The whole variable domain, filled in from reference TRBV5-1 and TRBJ2-5, reads KAGVTQTPRYLIKTRGQQVTLSCSPISGHRSVSWYQQTPGQGLQFLFEYFSETQRNKGNFPGRFSGRQFSNSRSEMNVSTLELGDSALYLCASSPSGEEQYFGPGTRLLVL.

CDR3 region: CASSRRSGVSTDTQYF. CDR3 coding DNA: TGTGCCAGCAGCCGACGTTCGGGGGTTAGCACAGATACGCAGTATTTT. The rearrangement links TRBV7-9 to TRBJ2-3; maybe TRBD2 (6 bases). Germline CDR1 SEHNR, CDR2 FQNEAQ (reference sequence). The CDR3 spans 16 residues. Trimming removed 5 bases from V and 0 bases from J, with 15 bases in between.

The genes are TRBV7-8 and TRBJ1-3; D unclear. The ends were cut back, 6 bases at V and 0 bases at J, with 15 bases in the middle. This CDR3 has 16 amino acids. Germline values: CDR1 SGHVS, CDR2 FQNEAQ. This CDR3 reads CASSSGWANSGNTIYF. The CDR3 DNA is TGTGCCAGCAGTTCTGGATGGGCTAACTCTGGAAACACCATATATTTT.